A selection of T cell receptor beta chains follows, all from one sample in a study of T cells in Graves' hyperthyroidism and ophthalmopathy. MiXCR, run by TCRdb on the multiplex PCR reads, gives a single entry per CDR3 protein. The sample yields approximately 400,000 distinct CDR3 sequences, 25% seen once. The sample was blood. The origin of the receptors is a man aged 50 or older with Graves' hyperthyroidism. The CDR3 runs from the conserved cysteine through the conserved F or W. The D gene is left open where the match is weak. Only part of the rows carry a size: once, few, many, or a class if the clone is expanded.

TGTGCCACCAGCAGAGTCGGGACTAGCGGGATCTACAATGAGCAGTTCTTC,CATSRVGTSGIYNEQFF,TRBD2,17,.,TRBJ2-1,TRBV15
TGTGCCAGCAGCGAGGGACTAGCGGGAGGATTTTCCTACAATGAGCAGTTCTTC,CASSEGLAGGFSYNEQFF,TRBD2,18,.,TRBJ2-1,TRBV2
TGTGCCTGGAGACCCACCGGGGGCCAGATGGGCTACACCTTC,CAWRPTGGQMGYTF,.,14,many,TRBJ1-2,TRBV30
TGTGCCACCAGTGATCCTTACCCTGGGGAGCAGTTCTTC,CATSDPYPGEQFF,.,13,.,TRBJ2-1,TRBV24-1
TGTGCCAGCAGGGACATGACCTACGAGCAGTACTTC,CASRDMTYEQYF,.,12,few,TRBJ2-7,TRBV27
TGTGCCAGCACCCCCCAGGAGGGACGGCAGTACTTC,CASTPQEGRQYF,.,12,.,TRBJ2-7,TRBV28
TGCAGTGCTCCCGGGACAGGGGGCTTTGAAGCTTTCTTT,CSAPGTGGFEAFF,TRBD1,13,.,TRBJ1-1,TRBV20-1
TGCAGTGCCTCCTGGCCGAACACCGGGGAGCTGTTTTTT,CSASWPNTGELFF,.,13,.,TRBJ2-2,TRBV20-1
TGCGCCAGCAGCTTGGGGCGGGAGCTAAGCACAGATACGCAGTATTTT,CASSLGRELSTDTQYF,TRBD2,16,many,TRBJ2-3,TRBV5-1
TGCGCCAGCAGCCTAACAGGGTTTCGCAATCAGCCCCAGCATTTT,CASSLTGFRNQPQHF,.,15,few,TRBJ1-5,TRBV5-1
TGTGCCAGCAGTTTTGGGACTTTAGTTAGCTCCTATAATTCACCCCTCCACTTT,CASSFGTLVSSYNSPLHF,.,18,.,TRBJ1-6,TRBV27
TGTGCCAGCAGTTATGGGGACAGAATTAACTATGGCTACACCTTC,CASSYGDRINYGYTF,TRBD1,15,.,TRBJ1-2,TRBV6-2/TRBV6-3
TGTGCCAGCAACCTGGTCACCGGGGAGCTGTTTTTT,CASNLVTGELFF,.,12,.,TRBJ2-2,TRBV7-6
TGTGCTAGTGGTTTGTCAACCAGACTAGCGGGAGGGCCGCCGAACAATGAGCAGTTCTTC,CASGLSTRLAGGPPNNEQFF,TRBD2,20,.,TRBJ2-1,TRBV12-5
TGTGCCTGGACCGACTCGGGGGACGGGACTGAAGCTTTCTTT,CAWTDSGDGTEAFF,.,14,many,TRBJ1-1,TRBV30